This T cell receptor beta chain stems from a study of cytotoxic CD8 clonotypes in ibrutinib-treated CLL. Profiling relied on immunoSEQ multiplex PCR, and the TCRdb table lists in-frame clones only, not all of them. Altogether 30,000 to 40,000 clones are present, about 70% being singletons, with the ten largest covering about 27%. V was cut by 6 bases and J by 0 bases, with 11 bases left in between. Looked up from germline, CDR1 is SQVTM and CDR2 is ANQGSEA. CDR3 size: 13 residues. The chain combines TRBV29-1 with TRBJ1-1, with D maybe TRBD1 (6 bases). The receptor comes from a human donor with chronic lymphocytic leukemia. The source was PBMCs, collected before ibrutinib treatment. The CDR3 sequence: CSVAGQLNTEAFF. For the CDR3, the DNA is TGCAGCGTAGCCGGACAGTTGAACACTGAAGCTTTCTTT.